The 8 T cell receptor beta chains listed next were all sequenced from one sample in a study of follicular helper T cells after annual influenza vaccination. Time point of the sample: 2014-2015 season, pre-vaccination. Clones were sequenced by immunoSEQ multiplex PCR, and TCRdb holds only the in-frame ones, with some missing. In the table there are approximately 25,000 clones, roughly 80% of which are singletons. This material consisted of CXCR5+ CD38- circulating T follicular helper cells from blood, taken on the day of influenza vaccination. Subset indicated: circulating Tfh, non-naive CD4+CXCR5+PD-1+ (ICOS+CD38+ or ICOS-CD38-). These receptors were obtained from an adult who received the influenza vaccine.

This clone came up a few times. This CDR3 reads CATSRERPNSPLHF. The CDR3 DNA is TGTGCCACCAGCAGAGAGCGGCCGAATTCACCCCTCCACTTT. The chain carries TRBV15 and TRBJ1-6; D is undetermined. V lost 0 bases, J lost 7 bases, and 7 bases lay in between. The CDR3 covers 14 residues. Germline assignment: CDR1 LNHNV and CDR2 YYDKDF (reference sequence).

The V and J genes are TRBV19 and TRBJ1-2; TRBD1 aligns across 8 bases. The germline V gene has CDR1 LNHDA and CDR2 SQIVND (reference sequence). This CDR3 has 15 amino acids. Trimming at V came to 5 bases and at J to 2 bases, leaving 7 bases not matched to a gene. The CDR3 loop reads CASSFTGTGNYGYTF. The CDR3 region has the DNA TGTGCCAGTAGTTTCACCGGGACAGGCAACTATGGCTACACCTTC.

The rearrangement uses TRBV29-1 and TRBJ2-3, with 12 nucleotides matching TRBD2. Per the germline V gene, CDR1 is SQVTM and CDR2 is ANQGSEA. The J segment lost 0 bases and the V segment lost 5 bases, leaving 9 bases of the junction unmatched. The CDR3 runs 17 residues. The CDR3 loop reads CSVIPSGRDYSTDTQYF. CDR3 sequence (DNA): TGCAGCGTTATCCCTAGCGGGAGGGACTATAGCACAGATACGCAGTATTTT.

The chain joins TRBV14 to TRBJ1-1; perhaps TRBD1 as D (5 bases). The germline V and J ends were trimmed by 2 bases and 8 bases, with 15 bases remaining between them. Germline CDR1 is SGHDN and CDR2 is FVKESK. The CDR3 is 14 amino acids. The CDR3 nucleotides read TGTGCCAGCAGCCAATACGGGGGGACGATGGAAGCTTTCTTT. This sequence encodes CASSQYGGTMEAFF.

This sequence joins TRBV28 and TRBJ1-4; 9 bases align to TRBD1. Germline CDR1 and CDR2: MDHEN and SYDVKM. V was clipped by 5 bases and J by 2 bases; unmatched bases: 18. The CDR3 runs to 20 residues. CDR3 nucleotides: TGTGCCAGCAGTCTGGGGAACAGGGGGCTTCGATTTTCGACTAATGAAAAACTGTTTTTT. Its translation is CASSLGNRGLRFSTNEKLFF.

This clone came up a few times. The chain has TRBV19 and TRBJ2-1; 7 nucleotides agree with TRBD2. The germline gives CDR1 LNHDA, CDR2 SQIVND (reference sequence). The CDR3 totals 19 residues. The ends lost 7 bases at V and 0 bases at J; junction bases unmatched: 18. CDR3 nucleotide sequence: TGTGCCAGTATAGGGGCGGGTGTTACTAGCGAGAGCTCCTACAATGAGCAGTTCTTC. Amino acid sequence: CASIGAGVTSESSYNEQFF.

The chain uses TRBV6-5 and TRBJ1-1; the D gene is possibly TRBD1 (6 bases). CDR3 length: 14 residues. Germline-derived CDR1 and CDR2 are MNHEY and SVGAGI. V gave up 6 bases and J gave up 0 bases, with 11 bases separating them. The DNA of the CDR3 is TGTGCCAGCAGAGACAGGATTATGAACACTGAAGCTTTCTTT. It yields the protein CASRDRIMNTEAFF.

This chain uses TRBV2 with TRBJ1-2, with D maybe TRBD1 (6 bases). The CDR3 sequence is 13 residues long. V was shortened by 8 bases and J by 6 bases, with 16 bases between the two germline ends. Germline V gives CDR1 SNHLY, CDR2 FYNNEI. CDR3 DNA sequence: TGTGCCAGCTCCTCCCGGGGGGCGGATGGCTACACCTTC. Translation: CASSSRGADGYTF.